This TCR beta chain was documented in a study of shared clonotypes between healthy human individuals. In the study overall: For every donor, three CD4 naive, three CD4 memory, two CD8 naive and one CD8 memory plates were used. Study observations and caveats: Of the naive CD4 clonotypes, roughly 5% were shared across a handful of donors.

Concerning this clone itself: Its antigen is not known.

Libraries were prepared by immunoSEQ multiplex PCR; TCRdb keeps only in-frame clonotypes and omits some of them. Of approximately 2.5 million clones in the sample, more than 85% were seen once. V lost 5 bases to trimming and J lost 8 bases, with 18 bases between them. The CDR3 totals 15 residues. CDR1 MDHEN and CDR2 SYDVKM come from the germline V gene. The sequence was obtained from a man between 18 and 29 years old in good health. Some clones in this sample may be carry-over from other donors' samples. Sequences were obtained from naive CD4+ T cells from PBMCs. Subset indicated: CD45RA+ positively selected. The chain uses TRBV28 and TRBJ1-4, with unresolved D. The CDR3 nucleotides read TGTGCCAGCAGTCCAGCCGGGGTTAGAGGCGAAAAACTGTTTTTT. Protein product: CASSPAGVRGEKLFF.